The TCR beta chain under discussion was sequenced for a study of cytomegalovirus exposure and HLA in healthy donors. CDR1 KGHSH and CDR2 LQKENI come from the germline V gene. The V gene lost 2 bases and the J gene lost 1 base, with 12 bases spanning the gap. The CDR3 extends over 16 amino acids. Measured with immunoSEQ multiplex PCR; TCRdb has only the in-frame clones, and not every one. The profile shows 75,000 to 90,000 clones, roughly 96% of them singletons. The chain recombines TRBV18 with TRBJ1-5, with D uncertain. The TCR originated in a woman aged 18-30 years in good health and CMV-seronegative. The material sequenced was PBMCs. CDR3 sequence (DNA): TGTGCCAGCTCACCATCCCGGGCGGGCAGCAATCAGCCCCAGCATTTT. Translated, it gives CASSPSRAGSNQPQHF.